The clone carrying this T cell receptor (beta chain) was seen once. A Seattle source enrolled patients during active infection and followed them longitudinally. CDR1 and CDR2 from the germline V gene are SGDLS and YYNGEE. J was trimmed by 7 bases and V by 3 bases; bases with no gene match: 10. The CDR3 is 15 residues long. The data are from a study of blood T cell repertoires in COVID-19. In the study's own analysis: How many nucleated cells were present was estimated from reference gene primer amplification. Sequenced by immunoSEQ multiplex PCR; TCRdb stores in-frame clones only, minus some. V and J calls and clone size come straight from that table; D and trimming were deduced from the DNA. The data hold about 390,000 clones, with around 87% observed a single time.

The receptor's source is a woman aged 55-75 years with COVID-19, enrolled during active disease. This chain uses TRBV9 with TRBJ1-2; 9 bases fit TRBD1. Sequencing was performed on peripheral blood. DNA for the CDR3: TGTGCCAGCAGCGCCCCACAGGGGGCGCATCTTGGCTACACCTTC. It codes for CASSAPQGAHLGYTF.